Listed below are T cell receptor beta chains from one sample, sequenced in a study of T cell repertoires in cytomegalovirus infection. TCRdb called the reads again in MiXCR, with one record for every CDR3 protein. The table shows under 200,000 distinct CDR3 sequences, with approximately 9.6% occurring only once. Material: PBMCs. These TCRs come from a human donor in good health (CMV status not recorded). Some clones in this sample may be carry-over from other donors' samples. CDR3s include the opening cysteine and the closing phenylalanine or tryptophan. The D gene is left open where the match is weak. Clone size, where shown, is once, few, many, or a class for clones that have expanded.

. TRBJ1-1 . TRBV30 TGTGCCTTGACCTTCCCGTCGGGCGGAGGTGAAGCTTTCTTT CALTFPSGGGEAFF
TRBD2 TRBJ2-1 few TRBV4-3 TGCGCCAGCAGCCAAGGTAGCGGGCTCTACAATGAGCAGTTCTTC CASSQGSGLYNEQFF
. TRBJ1-5 many TRBV6-1 TGTGCCAGCAGTTTCCCGGGTGGGGGGAGCAATCAGCCCCAGCATTTT CASSFPGGGSNQPQHF
. TRBJ1-1 . TRBV6-2/TRBV6-3 TGTGCCAGCAGTTACAGGGAAGAGTACACTGAAGCTTTCTTT CASSYREEYTEAFF
TRBD1 TRBJ2-7 many TRBV7-8 TGTGCCAGCAGCTTACTACAGGGGGCCGACGAGCAGTACTTC CASSLLQGADEQYF
TRBD2 TRBJ2-3 few TRBV6-1 TGTGCCAGCAGTGAAGCGCGGGGGGGAGATACGCAGTATTTT CASSEARGGDTQYF
. TRBJ2-7 few TRBV6-8 TGTGCCAGCAGCCCGGACAGAGAGGTCGAGCAGTACTTC CASSPDREVEQYF
. TRBJ2-1 few TRBV10-3 TGTGCCATCAGCGGCGGCGGAGCTTTCTACAATGAGCAGTTCTTC CAISGGGAFYNEQFF
. TRBJ1-1 few TRBV23-1 TGCGCCAGCCCCCCGATGGGGTGCACTGAAGCTTTCTTT CASPPMGCTEAFF
. TRBJ2-7 many TRBV5-1 TGCGCCAGCAGCTCAAAAGGGGGATCCACTGCCTACGAGCAGTACTTC CASSSKGGSTAYEQYF
TRBD1 TRBJ1-4 once TRBV6-6 TGTGCCAGCAGTCTGCGACAGGGGCGCGGGAATGAAAAACTGTTTTTT CASSLRQGRGNEKLFF
. TRBJ1-2 many TRBV10-2 TGCGCCAGCAGTGAGTCGCGAGGAAATAACTATGGCTACACCTTC CASSESRGNNYGYTF
TRBD2 TRBJ2-5 many TRBV10-3 TGTGCCATCAGTACTAGCGCGGGAGAGACCCAGTACTTC CAISTSAGETQYF
. TRBJ2-5 many TRBV29-1 TGCAGCGTTCGTCCCAGGGAACGAGAGACCCAGTACTTC CSVRPRERETQYF
. TRBJ2-1 . TRBV9 TGTGCCAGCAGCGTATCTAGGGGGGACAATGAGCAGTTCTTC CASSVSRGDNEQFF
TRBD1 TRBJ2-1 few TRBV10-3 TGTGCCATCAGTGGGTTCGTCGGACAGGGCGATTCCTACAATGAGCAGTTCTTC CAISGFVGQGDSYNEQFF
. TRBJ1-2 once TRBV27 TGTGCCAGCAGTTTCCTTCCGGTGGTTGGCTACACCTTC CASSFLPVVGYTF
. TRBJ1-5 . TRBV11-2 TGTGCCAGCAGCTTAGATACGGGGGCAAGGCAGCCCCAGCATTTT CASSLDTGARQPQHF
TRBD1 TRBJ1-1 many TRBV28 TGTGCCAGCAGTTTATGGGTAGGACAGGGGGGCATGTCTTTCTTT CASSLWVGQGGMSFF
TRBD1 TRBJ2-3 few TRBV24-1 TGTGCCACCGGGGAGAGACAGGGAACAGATACGCAGTATTTT CATGERQGTDTQYF
. TRBJ1-1 many TRBV20-1 TGCAGTGCTAGAGACTTGCCAAAGAACACTGAAGCTTTCTTT CSARDLPKNTEAFF
. TRBJ2-1 many TRBV10-3 TGTGCCATCAGTGCTGGTATAACCTCCCAGGGTAATGAGCAGTTCTTC CAISAGITSQGNEQFF
TRBD2 TRBJ2-1 many TRBV6-2/TRBV6-3 TGTGCCAGCAGGCCGGGACTAGCGGGACGGGAGCAGTTCTTC CASRPGLAGREQFF
TRBD2 TRBJ2-3 . TRBV28 TGTGCCAGCACAGCGGGGGGGCCGGGAGATACGCAGTATTTT CASTAGGPGDTQYF
TRBD1 TRBJ1-1 few TRBV27 TGTGCCAGCAGTTTAGACAGGGGGCAAAGGAAGGATGAAGCTTTCTTT CASSLDRGQRKDEAFF
. TRBJ2-7 many TRBV7-9 TGTGCCAGCAGCTTAGCGATTATCTACGAGCAGTACTTC CASSLAIIYEQYF
. TRBJ2-7 few TRBV6-2/TRBV6-3 TGTGCCAGCAGTTACAGGGGGGACCGCTCCTACGAGCAGTACTTC CASSYRGDRSYEQYF
. TRBJ1-1 many TRBV7-2 TGTGCCAGCAGCTTAGCGAGGGCGAACACTGAAGCTTTCTTT CASSLARANTEAFF
TRBD1 TRBJ2-4 many TRBV6-2/TRBV6-3 TGTGCCAGCAGTTACCCCGGACAGGGTCGAGCCAAAAACATTCAGTACTTC CASSYPGQGRAKNIQYF
. TRBJ1-1 . TRBV20-1 TGCACCCCCGATCTGACCCGGGGTCCGAACACTGAAGCTTTCTTT CTPDLTRGPNTEAFF
TRBD2 TRBJ2-2 many TRBV7-9 TGTGCCAGCAGCTTATTCCCTCCTAGCGGCTCGAACACCGGGGAGCTGTTTTTT CASSLFPPSGSNTGELFF
TRBD2 TRBJ2-1 many TRBV7-2 TGTGCCAGCAGCTCCGGACTAGCGGGAGGCGTGGAGCAGTTCTTC CASSSGLAGGVEQFF